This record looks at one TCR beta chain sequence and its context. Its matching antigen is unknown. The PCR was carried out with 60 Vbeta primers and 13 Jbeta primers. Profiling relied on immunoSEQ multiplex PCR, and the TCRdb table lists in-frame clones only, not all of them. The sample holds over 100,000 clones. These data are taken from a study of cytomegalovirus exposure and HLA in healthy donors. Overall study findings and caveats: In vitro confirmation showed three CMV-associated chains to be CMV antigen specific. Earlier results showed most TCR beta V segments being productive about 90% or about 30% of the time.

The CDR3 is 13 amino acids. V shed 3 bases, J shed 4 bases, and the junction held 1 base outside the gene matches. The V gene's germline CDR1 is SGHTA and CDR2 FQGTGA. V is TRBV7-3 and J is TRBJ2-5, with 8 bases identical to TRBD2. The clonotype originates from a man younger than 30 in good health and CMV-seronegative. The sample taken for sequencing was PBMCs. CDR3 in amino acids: CASSLGTRETQYF. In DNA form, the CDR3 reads TGTGCCAGCAGCTTGGGGACTAGAGAGACCCAGTACTTC.